This T cell receptor beta chain was sequenced for a study of T cell repertoires in cytomegalovirus infection. Study as a whole: Peptides in the study included HLA-C-restricted and HLA-B-restricted CMV epitopes.

Germline V gene sequence: CDR1 SGHTA, CDR2 FQGNSA. Trimming removed 5 bases at V and 4 bases at J, with 7 bases between. The CDR3 extends over 12 amino acids. TCRdb redid the calling of the reads with MiXCR, one entry per CDR3 protein. The repertoire has roughly 350,000 distinct CDR3 sequences, nearly 35% of them found once; the top ten carry 13%. There are many counts of this clonotype. Its target is unknown. Study-wide results and limits: Identification of carriers of CMV plus the relevant HLA was performed using cumulative public TCR beta family frequency. Ex vivo responses were dominated by HLA-C-restricted CMV-specific TCR beta clonotypes.

This receptor was obtained from a human donor in good health (CMV status not recorded). Some clones in this sample may be carry-over from other donors' samples. The chain uses TRBV7-2 and TRBJ2-3, with D unresolved. Sequencing was performed on cultured PBMCs, taken from culture after CMV antigen stimulation. The CDR3 spells CASSARPDTQYF. CDR3 in DNA: TGTGCCAGCAGCGCCCGGCCAGATACGCAGTATTTT.